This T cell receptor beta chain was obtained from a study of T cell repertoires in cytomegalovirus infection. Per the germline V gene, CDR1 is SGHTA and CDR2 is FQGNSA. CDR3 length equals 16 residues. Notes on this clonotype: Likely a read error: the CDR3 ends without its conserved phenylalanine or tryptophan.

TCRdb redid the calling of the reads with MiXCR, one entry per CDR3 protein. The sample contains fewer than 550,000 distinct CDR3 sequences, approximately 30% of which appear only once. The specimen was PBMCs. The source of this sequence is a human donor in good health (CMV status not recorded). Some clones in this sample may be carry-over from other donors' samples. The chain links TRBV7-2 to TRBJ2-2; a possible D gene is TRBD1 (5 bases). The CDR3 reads CARSLSPQANTGELFC. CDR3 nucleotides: TGTGCCAGAAGCTTATCCCCACAGGCGAACACCGGGGAGCTGTTTTGT.